What follows are 26 T cell receptor beta chains derived from one specimen sequenced in a study of OX40 agonist ivuxolimab in advanced cancers. TCRdb's copy holds only in-frame clones and misses some; the assay was immunoSEQ multiplex PCR. The sample carries just under 75,000 clones, 80% to 95% recorded once. Sequencing was performed on CD4+ or CD8+ T cells sorted from blood, taken in a trial of the OX40 agonist ivuxolimab. All receptors derive from an adult with an advanced solid tumor such as melanoma, head and neck, liver or kidney cancer.

V usage is TRBV19 and J usage is TRBJ2-1; possibly TRBD2 for D (6 bases). CDR1 is LNHDA and CDR2 is SQIVND in the germline V gene (reference sequence). The CDR3 is made up of 18 amino acids. V was trimmed by 3 bases and J by 0 bases, leaving 18 bases between them. The CDR3 bases are TGTGCCAGTAGTATTCGAGCGGGTTCAGGGAGCTCCTACAATGAGCAGTTCTTC. Its protein product is CASSIRAGSGSSYNEQFF.

This clone was observed a single time. This chain uses TRBV10-3 with TRBJ2-1; perhaps TRBD2 as D (5 bases). CDR1 and CDR2 from the germline V gene are ENHRY and SYGVKD. With 4 bases removed from V and 5 bases from J, the gap between germline ends came to 9 bases. The CDR3 runs to 13 residues. CDR3 amino acids: CAISVGRDNEQFF. CDR3 bases: TGTGCCATCAGTGTTGGGCGGGACAATGAGCAGTTCTTC.

The chain joins TRBV7-8 to TRBJ2-3, with D perhaps matching TRBD2 (5 bases). The length of the CDR3 is 19 residues. Germline-derived CDR1 and CDR2 are SGHVS and FQNEAQ. Trimming removed 2 bases from V and 3 bases from J, with 24 bases in between. The CDR3 protein is CASSLRRPGVRVWTDTQYF. DNA for the CDR3: TGTGCCAGCAGCTTAAGGAGGCCCGGAGTTCGAGTTTGGACAGATACGCAGTATTTT.

The chain couples TRBV6-5 to TRBJ2-7, with TRBD2 matching 12 bases. There are 15 residues in the CDR3. Germline lookup yields CDR1 MNHEY and CDR2 SVGAGI. Trimming took 6 bases from V and 4 from J; bases not matched to a gene: 7. The CDR3 sequence is CASRDLAGGSYEQYF. The DNA of the CDR3 is TGTGCCAGCAGGGACCTAGCGGGAGGGAGTTACGAGCAGTACTTC.

This chain uses TRBV28 with TRBJ1-2, with D maybe TRBD1 (6 bases). Germline V gene sequence: CDR1 MDHEN, CDR2 SYDVKM. The CDR3 extends over 13 amino acids. V lost 5 bases to trimming and J lost 4 bases, with 11 bases between them. CDR3 bases: TGTGCCAGCAGTCAACAGGGCCGCTATGGCTACACCTTC. As protein: CASSQQGRYGYTF.

The sample holds one count of this clone. This chain connects TRBV5-4 to TRBJ2-7; D is possibly TRBD2 (6 bases). Trimming stripped 0 bases from V and 5 bases from J, with 12 bases between. The CDR3 length is 14 residues. CDR1 and CDR2 from the germline V gene are SGHNT and YYREEE (reference sequence). The DNA for the CDR3 is TGTGCCAGCAGCTTGGACCCACGGAGGGACGAGCAGTACTTC. It yields the protein CASSLDPRRDEQYF.

The chain joins TRBV28 to TRBJ2-1; D remains unclear. Germline lookup yields CDR1 MDHEN and CDR2 SYDVKM. CDR3 length equals 16 residues. Between the trimmed V and J ends, which lost 3 bases and 0 bases, there was a span of 12 bases. The DNA of the CDR3 is TGTGCCAGCAGTTTGTTGCAACCCTACTCCTACAATGAGCAGTTCTTC. Protein sequence: CASSLLQPYSYNEQFF.

The CDR3 is CASSFPRRFANTGELFF. CDR3 nucleotide sequence: TGTGCCAGCAGCTTCCCCCGGCGGTTCGCGAACACCGGGGAGCTGTTTTTT. V gene TRBV13 combines with J gene TRBJ2-2; D is uncertain. Trimming left V 3 bases short and J 0 bases short, with 14 bases between. Per the germline V gene, CDR1 is PRHDT and CDR2 is FYEKMQ (reference sequence). The CDR3 has 17 residues.

J is TRBJ2-4 and V is TRBV11-2; weak D call: TRBD2 (5 bases). The CDR3 spans 13 residues. Germline loops: CDR1 SGHAT, CDR2 FQNNGV. Between the trimmed V and J ends, which lost 5 bases and 7 bases, there was a span of 12 bases. CDR3 in amino acids: CASSQPRENIQYF. CDR3 nucleotide sequence: TGTGCCAGCAGCCAGCCAAGGGAGAACATTCAGTACTTC.

This chain uses TRBV7-9 with TRBJ2-7, with D uncertain. Germline CDR1 is SEHNR and CDR2 is FQNEAQ (reference sequence). Trimming took off 1 base at V and 2 bases at J, with 6 bases between the two ends. The CDR3 contains 13 residues. In nucleotides, the CDR3 is TGTGCCAGCAGCTTAGGGGTGGCCTACGAGCAGTACTTC. Amino acid sequence: CASSLGVAYEQYF.

This rearrangement joins TRBV5-1 to TRBJ1-1; 9 bases agree with TRBD1. Germline CDR1 SGHRS, CDR2 YFSETQ. CDR3 size: 14 residues. V lost 4 bases and J lost 4; bases outside the gene matches: 5. In DNA form, the CDR3 reads TGCGCCAGCAGCCTCACGACAGGGGGCACTGAAGCTTTCTTT. It translates to CASSLTTGGTEAFF.

J is TRBJ2-3 and V is TRBV30; 10 bases fit TRBD2. Germline values: CDR1 GTSNPN, CDR2 SVGIG (reference sequence). This CDR3 spans 15 amino acids. With V trimmed by 1 base and J by 1 base, 2 bases remained unmatched. CDR3: CAWSELAGRTDTQYF. CDR3 DNA sequence: TGTGCCTGGAGTGAACTAGCGGGACGCACAGATACGCAGTATTTT.

This chain joins TRBV5-4 and TRBJ1-4; D uncertain. Between the trimmed V and J ends, which lost 4 bases and 8 bases, there was a span of 15 bases. The CDR3 is 14 amino acids. CDR1 is SGHNT and CDR2 is YYREEE in the germline V gene (reference sequence). CDR3 protein: CASSPGLGEEKLFF. The DNA for the CDR3 is TGTGCCAGCAGCCCGGGCCTTGGGGAGGAAAAACTGTTTTTT. Together with reference TRBV5-4 and TRBJ1-4, the CDR3 gives the full variable domain: ETGVTQSPTHLIKTRGQQVTLRCSSQSGHNTVSWYQQALGQGPQFIFQYYREEENGRGNFPPRFSGLQFPNYSSELNVNALELDDSALYLCASSPGLGEEKLFFGSGTQLSVL.

The chain links TRBV15 to TRBJ1-6, with a tentative D call TRBD1 (5 bases). The CDR3 contains 14 residues. Germline V gene data show CDR1 as LNHNV and CDR2 as YYDKDF (reference sequence). V was trimmed by 11 bases and J by 1 base, leaving 12 bases between them. CDR3 amino acids: CASGGTSYNSPLHF. DNA for the CDR3: TGTGCCTCGGGTGGGACGTCCTATAATTCACCCCTCCACTTT.

V usage is TRBV9 and J usage is TRBJ1-1; 7 nucleotides line up with TRBD1. The germline gives CDR1 SGDLS, CDR2 YYNGEE. V shed 3 bases, J shed 3 bases, and the junction held 11 bases outside the gene matches. This CDR3 spans 16 amino acids. Written as DNA, the CDR3 is TGTGCCAGCAGCGCGCGGACACTTCAGGGGGACACTGAAGCTTTCTTT. It yields the protein CASSARTLQGDTEAFF.

The chain uses TRBV28 and TRBJ1-2; 12 bases line up with TRBD1. This CDR3 is 16 amino acids long. The V and J ends lost 6 bases and 3 bases, in that order; junction bases with no gene match: 8. Looked up from germline, CDR1 is MDHEN and CDR2 is SYDVKM. The CDR3 loop reads CASRPGQGATDYGYTF. CDR3 bases: TGTGCCAGCAGGCCGGGACAGGGGGCGACGGACTATGGCTACACCTTC.

This clone appeared a few times. CDR3 sequence reads: CASSLEAHGRAGETQYF. The DNA of the CDR3 is TGTGCCAGCAGCTTAGAGGCTCACGGGAGGGCGGGGGAGACCCAGTACTTC. The chain has TRBV7-8 and TRBJ2-5, with 8 positions matching TRBD2. The CDR3 runs to 17 residues. CDR1 and CDR2 (germline): SGHVS, FQNEAQ. The trim removed 1 base at V and 5 bases at J, leaving 12 bases unmatched.

The V and J genes are TRBV23-1 and TRBJ1-1; D not resolved. TRBV23-1 is flagged as an ORF with uncertain function. This CDR3 is built from 17 residues. V was cut by 0 bases and J by 3 bases, with 17 bases left in between. The CDR3 loop is CASSQSGSEGGDTEAFF. In nucleotides, the CDR3 is TGCGCCAGCAGTCAATCGGGGTCGGAGGGTGGCGACACTGAAGCTTTCTTT.

The chain employs TRBV6-4 and TRBJ1-5; TRBD1 is a possible D gene (5 bases). V lost 10 bases, J lost 6 bases, and 19 bases lay in between. CDR3 length: 14 residues. The germline V gene has CDR1 MRHNA and CDR2 SNTAGT. The CDR3 nucleotides are TGTGCCAAGCCGTCGACAGCCCGGGGTCAGCCCCAGCATTTT. This gives the protein CAKPSTARGQPQHF.

This chain links TRBV9 with TRBJ2-3; D possibly corresponds to TRBD2 (6 bases). CDR1 and CDR2 (germline): SGDLS, YYNGEE. This CDR3 is built from 16 residues. Between the trimmed V and J ends, which lost 0 bases and 2 bases, there was a span of 13 bases. For the CDR3, the DNA is TGTGCCAGCAGCGTAGGGGGTAGCGGATACACAGATACGCAGTATTTT. Translated, it gives CASSVGGSGYTDTQYF.

This chain joins TRBV28 and TRBJ2-7, with 9 bases fitting TRBD1. Germline V gene lookup returns CDR1 MDHEN and CDR2 SYDVKM. The CDR3 contains 15 residues. J gave up 6 bases and V 3 bases, and 9 bases lay outside the gene matches. The CDR3 DNA reads as TGTGCCAGCAGTTTCGACAGGGGGGTTCCTCTCGAGCAGTACTTC. It encodes CASSFDRGVPLEQYF.

V usage is TRBV28 and J usage is TRBJ1-4; perhaps TRBD1 as D (5 bases). V lost 6 bases to trimming and J lost 3 bases, with 14 bases between them. CDR3 length: 15 residues. Germline V CDR1 and CDR2: MDHEN, SYDVKM. In nucleotides, the CDR3 is TGTGCCAGCAGCATGACAGAGGGTTCTAATGAAAAACTGTTTTTT. Protein: CASSMTEGSNEKLFF.

This clone was detected once. This chain joins TRBV6-1 and TRBJ2-7; D possibly corresponds to TRBD1 (7 bases). Germline loops: CDR1 MNHNS, CDR2 SASEGT. This CDR3 is 15 amino acids long. Trimming cost V 7 bases and J 5 bases, with 21 bases left between them. CDR3 in amino acids: CASTPGRTGFDEQYF. CDR3 coding DNA: TGTGCCAGCACACCGGGGAGGACAGGATTCGACGAGCAGTACTTC.

J is TRBJ2-3 and V is TRBV28, with 7 bases lining up with TRBD2. Germline values: CDR1 MDHEN, CDR2 SYDVKM. V was clipped by 2 bases and J by 0 bases; unmatched bases: 8. The CDR3 is 17 amino acids. CDR3 sequence reads: CASSLAGREPSTDTQYF. The CDR3 DNA reads as TGTGCCAGCAGTTTAGCGGGGAGGGAGCCTAGCACAGATACGCAGTATTTT.

In this sample, this clone turned up once. The chain uses TRBV5-1 and TRBJ1-5; 7 positions agree with TRBD1. The CDR3 contains 14 residues. Germline V gene lookup returns CDR1 SGHRS and CDR2 YFSETQ. After removal of 4 bases from V and 6 bases from J, the junction contained 7 bases not matched to a gene. CDR3 nucleotide sequence: TGCGCCAGCAGCGCGTACCAGGGGGTTCAGCCCCAGCATTTT. Its protein product is CASSAYQGVQPQHF.

This clone was seen once. The chain links TRBV21-1 to TRBJ1-2; TRBD1 is the table's D call and was not checked against the DNA. TRBV21-1 is a listed pseudogene. The CDR3 runs 14 residues. The CDR3 sequence is CASSRDRDFYGYTF. CDR3 bases: TGTGCCAGCAGCAGGGACAGGGATTTCTATGGCTACACCTTC.